The 30 T cell receptor beta chains below were found in one sample sequenced in a study of Ad26.COV2.S vaccination and SARS-CoV-2 variants. The treatment: roughly 19 received Ad26.COV2.S at low or high dose, single or two shots; 5 received placebo; per-sample allocation not given. Specimen acquisition occurred on day 63 following the initial vaccine or placebo injection. The table came from immunoSEQ multiplex PCR; TCRdb's copy has only in-frame clones and leaves some out. Here the sample spans hundreds of thousands of clones, about 88% being singletons. Sequences were derived from peripheral blood, sampled in a trial of Ad26.COV2.S vaccine versus placebo. The receptors were sampled from a person aged 18-65 years who received the Ad26.COV2.S COVID-19 vaccine or a placebo.

The chain carries TRBV5-1 and TRBJ2-7, with TRBD1 identical over 8 bases. V was pared by 4 bases and J by 6 bases, with 15 bases of the junction left unmatched. There are 16 residues in the CDR3. CDR1 is SGHRS, CDR2 YFSETQ, per germline. Written as DNA, the CDR3 is TGCGCCAGCAGCGTGCCGGGACAGGCAACCTTCTCCGAGCAGTACTTC. Amino acid sequence: CASSVPGQATFSEQYF.

In this sample, this clone turned up once. The rearrangement joins TRBV27 to TRBJ2-7, with a possible D match to TRBD1 (6 bases). CDR1 and CDR2 (germline): MNHEY, SMNVEV (reference sequence). The CDR3 spans 15 residues. Trimming stripped 0 bases from V and 6 bases from J, with 15 bases between. CDR3 DNA sequence: TGTGCCAGCAGTTTATCGTGGCTCCAGGGGACCGAGCAGTACTTC. This translates into CASSLSWLQGTEQYF.

The V gene is TRBV14, the J gene TRBJ2-1; 10 nucleotides agree with TRBD2. Trimming at V came to 5 bases and at J to 5 bases, leaving 12 bases not matched to a gene. CDR1 is SGHDN, CDR2 FVKESK, per germline. The CDR3 is made up of 17 amino acids. CDR3 bases: TGTGCCAGCAGCGTTAAAGGAGCGGGGGGGCGAAACAATGAGCAGTTCTTC. It yields the protein CASSVKGAGGRNNEQFF. Full variable domain (outside the CDR3, taken from reference TRBV14 and TRBJ2-1): EAGVTQFPSHSVIEKGQTVTLRCDPISGHDNLYWYRRVMGKEIKFLLHFVKESKQDESGMPNNRFLAERTGGTYSTLKVQPAELEDSGVYFCASSVKGAGGRNNEQFFGPGTRLTVL.

This CDR3 reads CASSQEVGAVGELFF. The CDR3 DNA reads TGCGCCAGCAGCCAGGAGGTCGGCGCGGTCGGGGAGCTGTTTTTT. The gene calls are TRBV4-3 and TRBJ2-2, with a tentative D call TRBD2 (5 bases). This CDR3 is built from 15 residues. Germline V gene data show CDR1 as LGHNA and CDR2 as YSLEER. The ends were cut back, 3 bases at V and 7 bases at J, with 15 bases in the middle.

About this clone itself: Other nucleotide sequences in the sample specify the same CDR3. CDR3: CAWSPTGGTEAFF. CDR3 DNA: TGTGCCTGGAGTCCGACAGGGGGAACTGAAGCTTTCTTT. The chain uses TRBV30 and TRBJ1-1; 9 bases line up with TRBD1. There are 13 residues in the CDR3. Germline-derived CDR1 and CDR2 are GTSNPN and SVGIG (reference sequence). Losses at the gene ends were 2 bases for V and 5 bases for J; bases not matched to a gene: 3.

The chain combines TRBV25-1 with TRBJ1-3; the D gene is possibly TRBD1 (6 bases). The ends were cut back, 8 bases at V and 0 bases at J, with 14 bases in the middle. In germline, CDR1 is MGHDK, CDR2 SYGVNS. The CDR3 is made up of 15 amino acids. The CDR3 DNA reads TGTGCCAGCTCCTTACAGGGATTCTCTGGAAACACCATATATTTT. Translation gives CASSLQGFSGNTIYF.

The chain joins TRBV4-2 to TRBJ2-7, with D possibly being TRBD2 (6 bases). Trimming left V 3 bases short and J 2 bases short, with 17 bases between. The germline V gene has CDR1 LGHNA and CDR2 YNFKEQ. CDR3 length: 16 amino acids. The CDR3 loop reads CASSQVQGLQAYEQYF. The CDR3 DNA sequence: TGTGCCAGCAGCCAGGTCCAAGGACTACAAGCCTACGAGCAGTACTTC.

The gene calls are TRBV11-2 and TRBJ2-7, with 7 bases fitting TRBD1. Germline CDR1 is SGHAT and CDR2 is FQNNGV. The length of the CDR3 is 16 residues. After removal of 5 bases from V and 0 bases from J, the junction contained 10 bases not matched to a gene. CDR3 bases: TGTGCCAGCAGCCCCCTAACAGGGGACCACTCCTACGAGCAGTACTTC. It specifies CASSPLTGDHSYEQYF.

J is TRBJ1-6 and V is TRBV28, with a weak D call TRBD1 (6 bases). There are 12 residues in the CDR3. The germline CDR1 and CDR2 sequences are MDHEN and SYDVKM. V was clipped by 10 bases and J by 8 bases, with 12 bases between them. The CDR3 sequence is CAIRDTHSPLHF. The DNA of the CDR3 is TGTGCCATCCGGGACACCCATTCACCCCTCCACTTT.

Notes on this clone: Sequence at one end of the junction differs from germline and may be a read error. V is TRBV28 and J is TRBJ2-7; D unclear. Germline V CDR1 and CDR2: MDHEN, SYDVKM. The CDR3 is 13 residues long. CDR3 residues: CASSLGISHEQYF. CDR3 sequence (DNA): TGTGCCAGCAGTTTAGGGATCTCCCACGAGCAGTACTTC.

The rearrangement joins TRBV11-2 to TRBJ2-7; D gene ambiguous. The CDR3 totals 14 residues. Germline V gene lookup returns CDR1 SGHAT and CDR2 FQNNGV. Trimming shortened V by 2 bases and J by 3 bases, and 11 bases separated the two germline ends. The DNA for the CDR3 is TGTGCCAGCAGCTTATTCGCACAGTTCTACGAGCAGTACTTC. Amino acid sequence: CASSLFAQFYEQYF.

J is TRBJ1-2 and V is TRBV7-9, with D possibly matching TRBD1 (5 bases). This CDR3 is 15 amino acids long. CDR1 and CDR2 from the germline V gene are SEHNR and FQNEAQ (reference sequence). V lost 5 bases to trimming and J lost 5 bases, with 18 bases between them. CDR3 bases: TGTGCCAGCAGCCCGGGGACCGTGGGGGGGTATGGCTACACCTTC. Translating gives CASSPGTVGGYGYTF.

With regard to this clone: The same CDR3 arises from other DNA sequences in this sample as well. The chain carries TRBV7-3 and TRBJ1-5; 7 bases fit TRBD1. The trim removed 5 bases at V and 6 bases at J, leaving 7 bases unmatched. Germline V gene data show CDR1 as SGHTA and CDR2 as FQGTGA. The length of the CDR3 is 14 residues. CDR3 nucleotide sequence: TGTGCCAGCAGCCCGACAGGGCCGGGTCAGCCCCAGCATTTT. It is translated as CASSPTGPGQPQHF.

This chain joins TRBV7-2 and TRBJ1-2; 7 bases align to TRBD1. After removal of 5 bases from V and 9 bases from J, the junction contained 6 bases not matched to a gene. CDR3 length equals 12 residues. Germline-derived CDR1 and CDR2 are SGHTA and FQGNSA. Here the CDR3 DNA reads TGTGCCAGCAGCGACGACAGGGCGAGCTACACCTTC. Encoded protein: CASSDDRASYTF.

This rearrangement joins TRBV18 to TRBJ1-1; TRBD1 matches at 7 bases. Germline V gene sequence: CDR1 KGHSH, CDR2 LQKENI. After removal of 1 base from V and 9 bases from J, the junction contained 14 bases not matched to a gene. The CDR3 is 16 residues long. CDR3 nucleotide sequence: TGTGCCAGCTCACCACGAGACAGGGCCGCCCCCTCGAAAGCTTTCTTT. The encoded protein is CASSPRDRAAPSKAFF. Supplemented by reference TRBV18 and TRBJ1-1, the full variable domain reads NAGVMQNPRHLVRRRGQEARLRCSPMKGHSHVYWYRQLPEEGLKFMVYLQKENIIDESGMPKERFSAEFPKEGPSILRIQQVVRGDSAAYFCASSPRDRAAPSKAFFGQGTRLTVV.

The chain recombines TRBV9 with TRBJ1-3; D possibly corresponds to TRBD1 (5 bases). The V and J ends lost 0 bases and 0 bases respectively, with 7 bases between them. Germline V CDR1 and CDR2: SGDLS, YYNGEE. The CDR3 has 15 amino acids. The CDR3 bases are TGTGCCAGCAGCGTAGAGGGGATCTCTGGAAACACCATATATTTT. This gives the protein CASSVEGISGNTIYF.

V and J are TRBV20-1 and TRBJ2-7; TRBD2 agrees at 7 bases. V trimming: 6 bases; J trimming: 2 bases; junction bases outside the gene matches: 7. Germline values: CDR1 DFQATT, CDR2 SNEGSKA (reference sequence). The CDR3 has 13 residues. In DNA, the CDR3 is TGCAGTGCGAGTGGGGGGGAACCCTACGAGCAGTACTTC. It is translated as CSASGGEPYEQYF.

This clone was observed a single time. The V and J genes are TRBV6-4 and TRBJ2-2; 8 positions agree with TRBD1. The length of the CDR3 is 15 residues. Germline trimming cut 5 bases from V and 7 bases from J; bases unmatched to any gene: 9. Germline CDR1 and CDR2: MRHNA and SNTAGT. CDR3 bases: TGTGCCAGCAGTCGCGGACAGGGAATCGGCGGGGAGCTGTTTTTT. This translates into CASSRGQGIGGELFF.

This clone was seen once. The J gene is TRBJ1-5, the V gene TRBV5-5, with D tentatively TRBD1 (5 bases). Germline values: CDR1 SGHKS, CDR2 YYEKEE (reference sequence). V shed 3 bases and J shed 5 bases, with 12 bases lying between them. The CDR3 has 14 amino acids. The CDR3 region is CASSSQGIDQPQHF. In DNA, the CDR3 is TGTGCCAGCAGCTCGCAGGGTATTGATCAGCCCCAGCATTTT.

This rearrangement joins TRBV19 to TRBJ2-2; D unresolved. The germline V and J ends were trimmed by 1 base and 1 base, with 4 bases remaining between them. This CDR3 contains 14 residues. The germline gives CDR1 LNHDA, CDR2 SQIVND (reference sequence). The CDR3 sequence is CASSIARNTGELFF. The CDR3 DNA reads as TGTGCCAGTAGTATAGCCAGGAACACCGGGGAGCTGTTTTTT.

The CDR3 bases are TGTGCCAGCAGCTTATCCATGGGAGAACAGCCCCAGCATTTT. This translates into CASSLSMGEQPQHF. The chain has TRBV7-9 and TRBJ1-5; D gene ambiguous. The germline V gene has CDR1 SEHNR and CDR2 FQNEAQ (reference sequence). The germline V and J ends were trimmed by 2 bases and 7 bases, with 12 bases remaining between them. CDR3 length: 14 residues.

This clone was seen a handful of times. Additional DNA sequences in this sample encode the identical CDR3. The J gene is TRBJ1-2, the V gene TRBV3-1 (or the pseudogene TRBV3-2); D is unresolved. Per the germline V gene, CDR1 is LGHDT and CDR2 is YNNKEL (reference sequence). Trimming took 2 bases from V and 5 from J, leaving 9 bases between them. CDR3 length: 13 residues. The chain's CDR3 is CASSQKGVYGYTF. The CDR3 DNA reads as TGTGCCAGCAGCCAAAAAGGAGTTTATGGCTACACCTTC.

The V call is TRBV2, the J call TRBJ1-5, with D possibly matching TRBD1 (6 bases). The germline V gene has CDR1 SNHLY and CDR2 FYNNEI. V was cut by 6 bases and J by 7 bases, with 19 bases left in between. The CDR3 spans 15 residues. The CDR3 loop is CASSGRQAGGQPQHF. Written as DNA, the CDR3 is TGTGCCAGCAGCGGCAGACAGGCCGGGGGGCAGCCCCAGCATTTT.

This clone was recorded only once. CDR3 DNA: TGTGCCACCAGCAGACATGAGGGGGATGGCTACACCTTC. Protein sequence: CATSRHEGDGYTF. The chain is built from TRBV15 and TRBJ1-2, with D tentatively TRBD1 (6 bases). This CDR3 contains 13 residues. Germline loops: CDR1 LNHNV, CDR2 YYDKDF (reference sequence). The V gene lost 2 bases and the J gene lost 6 bases, with 10 bases spanning the gap. The whole variable domain, remainder taken from reference TRBV15 and TRBJ1-2, is DAMVIQNPRYQVTQFGKPVTLSCSQTLNHNVMYWYQQKSSQAPKLLFHYYDKDFNNEADTPDNFQSRRPNTSFCFLDIRSPGLGDTAMYLCATSRHEGDGYTFGSGTRLTVV.

The chain is built from TRBV12-3 or TRBV12-4 and TRBJ1-3, with TRBD1 as a possible D gene (5 bases). The ends were cut back, 6 bases at V and 2 bases at J, with 8 bases in the middle. This CDR3 spans 13 amino acids. The CDR3 DNA reads TGTGCCAGCAGGCCGGGGGCTGGAAACACCATATATTTT. It codes for CASRPGAGNTIYF.

V and J are TRBV7-2 and TRBJ2-3; no clear D gene. V lost 4 bases, J lost 0 bases, and 11 bases lay in between. This CDR3 region has 15 residues. Germline lookup yields CDR1 SGHTA and CDR2 FQGNSA. In DNA form, the CDR3 reads TGTGCCAGCAGCTCAAACTCACCCAGCACAGATACGCAGTATTTT. Translation: CASSSNSPSTDTQYF.

The V and J genes are TRBV18 and TRBJ1-1; perhaps TRBD1 as D (5 bases). CDR3 length equals 15 residues. V lost 2 bases and J 3 bases, leaving 13 bases between the germline ends. Looked up from germline, CDR1 is KGHSH and CDR2 is LQKENI. The CDR3 coding sequence is TGTGCCAGCTCACCATTGACTGGGGGACACACTGAAGCTTTCTTT. Translated: CASSPLTGGHTEAFF.

The chain couples TRBV10-3 to TRBJ2-7, with D possibly being TRBD1 (6 bases). The germline gives CDR1 ENHRY, CDR2 SYGVKD. Deletions cut 10 bases from V and 7 bases from J, with 17 bases between. The CDR3 contains 12 residues. The CDR3 sequence: CATTLGGEEQYF. DNA of the CDR3: TGTGCCACCACATTAGGGGGTGAAGAGCAGTACTTC.

The V call is TRBV9, the J call TRBJ1-3, with 7 positions matching TRBD1. With 2 bases clipped from V and 0 bases from J, the junction kept 5 bases outside the gene matches. Germline V gene data show CDR1 as SGDLS and CDR2 as YYNGEE. This CDR3 is built from 16 residues. The CDR3 here is CASSVGDSSSGNTIYF. In DNA form, the CDR3 reads TGTGCCAGCAGCGTCGGGGACAGCAGCTCTGGAAACACCATATATTTT.

V usage is TRBV5-1 and J usage is TRBJ1-6; TRBD1 is a possible D gene (6 bases). Per germline, CDR1 SGHRS and CDR2 YFSETQ. The CDR3 contains 17 residues. The V and J ends lost 5 bases and 0 bases respectively, with 15 bases between them. CDR3 residues: CASRPSRGSSYNSPLHF. Written as DNA, the CDR3 is TGCGCCAGCAGGCCCAGCAGGGGAAGCTCCTATAATTCACCCCTCCACTTT.